A selection of T cell receptor beta chains follows, all from one sample in a study of regulatory T cells in long-lasting Graves disease. MiXCR, applied by TCRdb to the multiplex PCR reads, yields one record per CDR3 protein. The sample consists of hundreds of thousands of distinct CDR3 sequences, about 16% of them appearing once. These data also featured in a second study, about T cells in Graves' hyperthyroidism and ophthalmopathy.

This sample comprised peripheral blood mononuclear cells (PBMCs), obtained at new diagnosis, from a patient treated with antithyroid drugs. All receptors come from a young man with Graves disease. The CDR3 runs from the conserved cysteine through the conserved F or W. The D gene is left open where the match is weak. Expanded clones are given a class, and other clones once, few, many or no size at all.

J	size	V	D	DNA	CDR3
TRBJ2-1	NA	TRBV7-2	TRBD2	TGTGCCAGCAGCTCCCGGGACTACTCCTACAATGAGCAGTTCTTC	CASSSRDYSYNEQFF
TRBJ1-5	NA	TRBV19	TRBD1	TGTGCCAGTAGCCGAACAACAGGGGGAGGGCGCAATCAGCCCCAGCATTTT	CASSRTTGGGRNQPQHF
TRBJ1-5	NA	TRBV5-6	TRBD1	TGTGCCAGCAGCGTATCAGGGGGCCATAATCAGCCCCAGCATTTT	CASSVSGGHNQPQHF
TRBJ1-3	NA	TRBV20-1	NA	TGCAGTGCTGAACACAGGGTCTCTGGAAACACCATATATTTT	CSAEHRVSGNTIYF
TRBJ1-1	NA	TRBV19	NA	TGTGCCAGCGGGAGACGTGGGGGCTCACTTGAAGCTTTCTTT	CASGRRGGSLEAFF
TRBJ1-5	NA	TRBV7-9	NA	TGTGCCAGCAGCTTAGCCCTCGGGCGGCCCCAGCATTTT	CASSLALGRPQHF
TRBJ2-7	many	TRBV20-1	NA	TGCAGTGTACCTGAGGCCCCCTACGAGCAGTACTTC	CSVPEAPYEQYF
TRBJ1-1	NA	TRBV27	NA	TGTGCCAGCAGTTTTGTGTCAGGGGAAGCTTTCTTT	CASSFVSGEAFF
TRBJ2-5	many	TRBV6-2/TRBV6-3	NA	TGTGCCAGCAGTTACTGGGGGGGGCGAGAGACCCAGTACTTC	CASSYWGGRETQYF
TRBJ1-1	few	TRBV6-2/TRBV6-3	TRBD1	TGTGCCAGCAGTTGGACAGGACAAACTGAAGCTTTCTTT	CASSWTGQTEAFF
TRBJ1-1	NA	TRBV5-1	NA	TGCGCCAGCAGGGGCACAACGTTCAAGACTGAAGCTTTCTTT	CASRGTTFKTEAFF
TRBJ2-2	many	TRBV2	NA	TGTGCCAGCAGTGTTGCGACCATAAACACCGGGGAGCTGTTTTTT	CASSVATINTGELFF
TRBJ2-3	NA	TRBV10-1	TRBD2	TGCGCCAGCAGTGACCCTAGCGGGAGTGGCACAGATACGCAGTATTTT	CASSDPSGSGTDTQYF
TRBJ2-1	many	TRBV28	TRBD2	TGTGCCAGCAGTCCACCTAGCGGGAGGGGGAATGAGCAGTTCTTC	CASSPPSGRGNEQFF
TRBJ2-5	few	TRBV10-3	TRBD1	TGTGCCATCAGTGAGGGACAGGGGACGAGTGAGACCCAGTACTTC	CAISEGQGTSETQYF
TRBJ2-5	few	TRBV5-1	NA	TGCGCCAGCAGCCTCCAGATGACAGGAGAGACCCAGTACTTC	CASSLQMTGETQYF
TRBJ2-1	few	TRBV4-1	NA	TGCGCCAGTAGCGGGACAGCTTACAATGAGCAGTTCTTC	CASSGTAYNEQFF
TRBJ2-1	many	TRBV7-9	TRBD1	TGTGCCAGCAGCCCCGGGACAGGGGGGGAGTTCTTC	CASSPGTGGEFF
TRBJ2-1	few	TRBV20-1	TRBD2	TGCAGTGCTACCGACGGGACTACGCTATGGGATGAGCAGTTCTTC	CSATDGTTLWDEQFF
TRBJ2-3	many	TRBV12-5	TRBD2	TGTGCTAGTGGCCCTAGCGGGGGGACAGATACGCAGTATTTT	CASGPSGGTDTQYF
TRBJ2-7	few	TRBV4-1	NA	TGCGCCAGCAGCGCTATTTCGGCCTACGAGCAGTACTTC	CASSAISAYEQYF
TRBJ2-7	NA	TRBV27	TRBD1	TGTGCCAGCAGTTTAGTTTCCGGGACAGGGACCTACGAGCAGTACTTC	CASSLVSGTGTYEQYF
TRBJ1-1	NA	TRBV20-1	TRBD1	TGCAGTGCCCAATCTCGACAGGGTCCTGAAGCTTTCTTT	CSAQSRQGPEAFF
TRBJ2-1	many	TRBV27	NA	TGTGCCAGCAGTTTAAGAATGGGTCCATTAACGGACAATGAGCAGTTCTTC	CASSLRMGPLTDNEQFF
TRBJ2-1	many	TRBV12-3/TRBV12-4	TRBD2	TGTGCCAGCAGTTTCGGGACTAGCGGTGACAATGAGCAGTTCTTC	CASSFGTSGDNEQFF
TRBJ1-2	few	TRBV28	NA	TGTGCCAGCAGTTTTCCCGGGGCGAGCTATGGCTACACCTTC	CASSFPGASYGYTF
TRBJ2-7	many	TRBV3-1	TRBD2	TGTGCCAGCAGCCAAGAACTAGCGGGAACCGAGCAGTACTTC	CASSQELAGTEQYF
TRBJ1-6	many	TRBV11-2	TRBD1	TGTGCCAGCAGCTCACAGGGGCAGTCACCCCTCCACTTT	CASSSQGQSPLHF
TRBJ2-3	NA	TRBV28	NA	TGTGCCAGCAGTCGCCAGTATCCCACAGATACGCAGTATTTT	CASSRQYPTDTQYF
TRBJ2-1	NA	TRBV6-2/TRBV6-3	TRBD2	TGTGCCAGCAGCCAGACTAGCGGGGCTACAATGAGGCAGTTCTTC	CASSQTSGATMRQFF